This T cell receptor beta chain stems from a study of shared clonotypes between healthy human individuals. Study results and caveats: Across subsets, estimated richness was generally greater for naive than for memory populations.

As for this clone: Antigen specificity is unknown.

The V gene's germline CDR1 is DFQATT and CDR2 SNEGSKA (reference sequence). The V and J ends lost 2 bases and 8 bases, in that order; junction bases with no gene match: 2. The CDR3 runs 11 residues. Every subset had its genomic DNA shared out evenly among several immunoSEQ plates. The method was immunoSEQ multiplex PCR; TCRdb's version includes in-frame clones alone and lacks a portion of them. The table has 2 million to 2.5 million clones, nearly 97% seen once. The sequence derives from a man between 18 and 35 years old in good health. The chain employs TRBV20-1 and TRBJ1-2; 7 nucleotides agree with TRBD1. Source material: naive CD4+ T cells sorted from blood. Subset defined: CD45RA+ positively selected. The CDR3 spells CSARLQGGYTF. CDR3 nucleotides: TGCAGTGCTAGACTACAGGGGGGCTACACCTTC.